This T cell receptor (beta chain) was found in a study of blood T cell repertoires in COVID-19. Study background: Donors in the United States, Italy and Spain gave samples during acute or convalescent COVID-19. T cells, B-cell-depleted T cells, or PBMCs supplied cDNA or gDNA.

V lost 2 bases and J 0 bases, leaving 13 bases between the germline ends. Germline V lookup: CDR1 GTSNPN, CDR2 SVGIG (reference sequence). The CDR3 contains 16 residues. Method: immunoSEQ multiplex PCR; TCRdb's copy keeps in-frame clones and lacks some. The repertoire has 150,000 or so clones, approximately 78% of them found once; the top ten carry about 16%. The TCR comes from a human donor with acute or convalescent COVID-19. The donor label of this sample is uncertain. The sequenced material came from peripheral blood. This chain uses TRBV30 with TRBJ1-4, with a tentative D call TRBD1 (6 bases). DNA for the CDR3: TGTGCCTGGAGTCAAAGGGGGTTTTCAACTAATGAAAAACTGTTTTTT. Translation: CAWSQRGFSTNEKLFF.